This is a list of T cell receptor beta chains from one sample in a study of T cell responses to AZD1222 COVID-19 vaccine. Clones were read by immunoSEQ multiplex PCR, and TCRdb kept only the in-frame ones, dropping some. The sample shows about 150,000 clones, 80% to 90% of them seen only once. Sample: peripheral blood, taken on day 0 of AZD1222 vaccination. Receptor source: an adult in good health. The CDR3 runs from the conserved cysteine through the conserved F or W. D genes are given only for firm matches. Rows may omit the clone size; those that give it use once, few, many or a size class.

V gene	D gene	J gene	clone size	CDR3 DNA	CDR3 protein
TRBV5-1	.	TRBJ2-2	.	TGCGCCAGCAGCGCAAGTGGGCGTGAGGGTACCGGGGAGCTGTTTTTT	CASSASGREGTGELFF
TRBV30	.	TRBJ1-1	.	TGTGCCTGGAGTGTCCAGGGACGGTTGAACACTGAAGCTTTCTTT	CAWSVQGRLNTEAFF
TRBV5-5	.	TRBJ2-7	.	TGTGCCAGCAGCTTGCGGTGGACCCTCGGGGGAGAGCAGTACTTC	CASSLRWTLGGEQYF
TRBV27	.	TRBJ1-5	once	TGTGCCAGCAGTTTAGACTGGCCCAATCAGCCCCAGCATTTT	CASSLDWPNQPQHF
TRBV14	.	TRBJ2-7	.	TGTGCCAGCAGCCTCGCGTGGACAGGGAGGGCTATCGAGCAGTACTTC	CASSLAWTGRAIEQYF
TRBV5-1	.	TRBJ2-5	.	TGCGCCAGCAGCTTCCAGAGCGGATTAGAGACCCAGTACTTC	CASSFQSGLETQYF
TRBV14	.	TRBJ2-5	.	TGTGCCAGCAGCCAAGGTTCCGGGGGCCTCCAAGAGACCCAGTACTTC	CASSQGSGGLQETQYF
TRBV7-9	.	TRBJ1-2	.	TGTGCCAGCAGCTTTCCGGGGGAGGCATTCTATGGCTACACCTTC	CASSFPGEAFYGYTF
TRBV19	.	TRBJ2-4	.	TGTGCCAGTAGTATAGGAGCAGCGGATACAAACATTCAGTACTTC	CASSIGAADTNIQYF
TRBV4-1	.	TRBJ1-1	.	TGCGCCAGCAGCCAAGCGGTAACGGTGAACACTGAAGCTTTCTTT	CASSQAVTVNTEAFF
TRBV18	TRBD1	TRBJ2-4	.	TGTGCCAGCTCACCAATGAGGACAGGGGGCGATTTAGCCAAAAACATTCAGTACTTC	CASSPMRTGGDLAKNIQYF
TRBV5-1	.	TRBJ1-6	.	TGCGCCTCCGCCAGCAGCTTGGGTGGGGATTCACCCCTCCACTTT	CASASSLGGDSPLHF
TRBV27	TRBD1	TRBJ1-5	.	TGTGCCAGCAGTTCGACAGGGTTCAATCAGCCCCAGCATTTT	CASSSTGFNQPQHF
TRBV30	.	TRBJ1-5	.	TGTGCCTGGAGTGTACATGGTCAGCCCCAGCATTTT	CAWSVHGQPQHF
TRBV7-6	.	TRBJ2-1	.	TGTGCCAGCAGCGTAGGGGGAGACAATGAGCAGTTCTTC	CASSVGGDNEQFF
TRBV4-1	.	TRBJ2-1	once	TGCGCCAGCAGCCAAGTAGGTGCGGGGGCGACCAATGAGCAGTTCTTC	CASSQVGAGATNEQFF
TRBV10-3	.	TRBJ2-5	.	TGTGCCATCAGGCAGGGAGGTCAAGAGACCCAGTACTTC	CAIRQGGQETQYF
TRBV6-5	.	TRBJ1-2	.	TGTGCCAGCAGTTACAGGACGGAGTATGGCTACACCTTC	CASSYRTEYGYTF
TRBV6-5	TRBD1	TRBJ1-5	.	TGTGCCAGCAGAGAGACAGGGGGCCCCAATCAGCCCCAGCATTTT	CASRETGGPNQPQHF
TRBV5-6	TRBD1	TRBJ1-2	.	TGTGCCAGCAGCGAAACAGGGGGCTATGGCTACACCTTC	CASSETGGYGYTF
TRBV14	.	TRBJ2-5	.	TGTGCCAGCAGCCCTACGATGGCAGGGCGCTCGAAGGGCACTCTAGAGACCCAGTACTTC	CASSPTMAGRSKGTLETQYF
TRBV30	.	TRBJ2-5	.	TGTGCCTGGAGTGTGGGACTCCAAGAGACCCAGTACTTC	CAWSVGLQETQYF
TRBV7-8	.	TRBJ1-5	.	TGTGCCAGCAGCTTAGGCAGGGGAAGCAATCAGCCCCAGCATTTT	CASSLGRGSNQPQHF
TRBV3-1/TRBV3-2	.	TRBJ1-6	.	TGTGCCAGCAGCCCTAGTGGGGGGACCGGTAATTCACCCCTCCACTTT	CASSPSGGTGNSPLHF
TRBV3-1/TRBV3-2	.	TRBJ2-1	.	TGTGCCAGCACCCACGGGTACAATGAGCAGTTCTTC	CASTHGYNEQFF
TRBV12-3/TRBV12-4	.	TRBJ1-1	.	TGTGCCAGCAGTTCGGCCGGCACTGAAGCTTTCTTT	CASSSAGTEAFF
TRBV27	.	TRBJ1-2	.	TGTGCCAGCAGTTCAACCTCGACCGACTCGGGTGGCACCTTC	CASSSTSTDSGGTF
TRBV24-1	TRBD1	TRBJ2-1	.	TGTGCCACCAGACCGGGACAGGGTACCTACAATGAGCAGTTCTTC	CATRPGQGTYNEQFF
TRBV4-2	.	TRBJ1-6	.	TGTGCCAGCAGCCAAGCCCCGAGGGCGGATTCACCCCTCCACTTT	CASSQAPRADSPLHF
TRBV19	.	TRBJ1-4	.	TGTGCCAGTAGTACCACAGGGCTTGCAACTAATGAAAAACTGTTTTTT	CASSTTGLATNEKLFF
TRBV20-1	.	TRBJ2-1	.	TGCAGTGCTAGTGTCCCCTGGGGGTACAATGAGCAGTTCTTC	CSASVPWGYNEQFF
TRBV19	.	TRBJ1-2	once	TGTGCGACCGGCAAGGAAGGGGCGTACTATGGCTACACCTTC	CATGKEGAYYGYTF
TRBV6-1	.	TRBJ1-3	.	TGTGCCAGCAGTGAGAGGTCTGGAAACACCATATATTTT	CASSERSGNTIYF
TRBV11-3	TRBD1	TRBJ2-2	.	TGTGCCAGCAGCTCCCCGGGACAGGCGAACACCGGGGAGCTGTTTTTT	CASSSPGQANTGELFF
TRBV12-3/TRBV12-4	.	TRBJ1-2	.	TGTGCCGGCTATACTGGGTGGTATGGCTACACCTTC	CAGYTGWYGYTF
TRBV6-5	.	TRBJ2-1	.	TGTGCCAGCAGTTCACAGGGCTCCTACAATGAGCAGTTCTTC	CASSSQGSYNEQFF
TRBV6-5	.	TRBJ1-6	.	TGTGCCAGCAGCCCCCAAGCAGGGCACAATTCACCCCTCCACTTT	CASSPQAGHNSPLHF
TRBV4-1	.	TRBJ2-1	.	TGCGCCAGCAGCCAAGAGGCAGCGATGACGGGCCGCAATGAGCAGTTCTTC	CASSQEAAMTGRNEQFF
TRBV5-6	TRBD2	TRBJ2-5	few	TGTGCCAGCAGCTCGGGACTAGCGGAAGAGACCCAGTACTTC	CASSSGLAEETQYF
TRBV12-5	TRBD2	TRBJ2-1	.	TGTGCTAGTGGTGTCAATAGCGGGGAGTCCTACAATGAGCAGTTCTTC	CASGVNSGESYNEQFF
TRBV6-5	.	TRBJ1-6	.	TGTGCCAGCAGTTACTCAGGCAGAAGTAATTCACCCCTCCACTTT	CASSYSGRSNSPLHF
TRBV6-4	.	TRBJ1-3	.	TGTGCCAGCAGTGACAGACGCTCTGGAAACACCATATATTTT	CASSDRRSGNTIYF
TRBV6-2/TRBV6-3	.	TRBJ2-1	.	TGTGCCAGCAGTTACTCGAGTCCCCCAACTGAGCAGTTCTTC	CASSYSSPPTEQFF
TRBV7-9	TRBD1	TRBJ2-2	.	TGTGCCAGCAGCTTACCCCGACAGGGTCCCACCGGGGAGCTGTTTTTT	CASSLPRQGPTGELFF
TRBV12-3/TRBV12-4	.	TRBJ1-2	.	TGTGCCAGCAGTTTGAACCTCTATGGCTACACCTTC	CASSLNLYGYTF
TRBV5-6	TRBD1	TRBJ1-6	.	TGTGCCAGCAGCTTGGGCGAGGGGGCGGACTATAATTCACCCCTCCACTTT	CASSLGEGADYNSPLHF
TRBV18	.	TRBJ2-5	.	TGTGCCAGCTCACCAACCGCGGGGGAGACCCAGTACTTC	CASSPTAGETQYF
TRBV6-5	.	TRBJ1-1	.	TGTGCCAGCAGTCTAATTGGGAAGTTTAGCACTGAAGCTTTCTTT	CASSLIGKFSTEAFF